This T cell receptor (beta chain) stems from a study of blood T cell repertoires in COVID-19. The CDR3 has 16 residues. Deletions cut 4 bases from V and 3 bases from J, with 18 bases between. The germline gives CDR1 LGHDT, CDR2 YNNKEL (reference sequence). Sequenced by immunoSEQ multiplex PCR; TCRdb stores in-frame clones only, minus some. The data contain 250,000 to 350,000 clones, around nine tenths of them seen just once; the ten biggest clones take up approximately 5%. The TCR sequence derives from a woman between 25 and 40 years old who had recovered from COVID-19. Sequenced: PBMCs or T cells enriched from blood (not recorded which). J is TRBJ1-2 and V is TRBV3-1 (or the pseudogene TRBV3-2), with D possibly being TRBD1 (5 bases). The CDR3: CASSPHRDSPDYGYTF. The CDR3 DNA reads as TGTGCCAGCAGCCCACACCGAGACAGTCCGGACTATGGCTACACCTTC.